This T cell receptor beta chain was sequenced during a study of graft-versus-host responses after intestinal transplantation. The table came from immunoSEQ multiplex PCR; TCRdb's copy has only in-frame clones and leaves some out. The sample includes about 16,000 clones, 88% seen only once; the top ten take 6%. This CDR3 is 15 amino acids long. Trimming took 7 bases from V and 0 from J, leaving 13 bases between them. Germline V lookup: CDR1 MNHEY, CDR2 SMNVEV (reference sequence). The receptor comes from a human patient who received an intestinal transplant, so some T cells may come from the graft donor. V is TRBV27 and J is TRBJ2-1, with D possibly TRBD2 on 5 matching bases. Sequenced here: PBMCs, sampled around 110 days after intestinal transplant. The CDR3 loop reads CASNSRGSSYNEQFF. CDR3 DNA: TGTGCCAGCAATTCCCGTGGGAGCTCCTACAATGAGCAGTTCTTC.